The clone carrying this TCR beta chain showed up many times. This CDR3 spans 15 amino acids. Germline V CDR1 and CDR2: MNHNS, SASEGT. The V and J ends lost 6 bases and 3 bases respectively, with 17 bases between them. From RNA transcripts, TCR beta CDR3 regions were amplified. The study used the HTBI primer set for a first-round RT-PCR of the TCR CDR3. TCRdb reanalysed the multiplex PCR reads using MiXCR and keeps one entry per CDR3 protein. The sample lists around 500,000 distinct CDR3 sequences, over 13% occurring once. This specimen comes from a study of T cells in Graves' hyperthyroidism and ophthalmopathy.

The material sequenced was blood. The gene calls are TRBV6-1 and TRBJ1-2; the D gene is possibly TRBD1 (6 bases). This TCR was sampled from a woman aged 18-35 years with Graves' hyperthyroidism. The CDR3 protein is CASSYRGGQDYGYTF. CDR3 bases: TGTGCCAGCAGCTACCGCGGGGGCCAGGACTATGGCTACACCTTC.